These 19 T cell receptor beta chains were sequenced from one sample in a study of blood T cell repertoires in COVID-19. Assay: immunoSEQ multiplex PCR; the TCRdb copy retains only in-frame clones and omits some. The sample has around 99,000 clones; around 92% are singletons. The sample consisted of peripheral blood. All receptors come from a man in his forties or fifties with active or convalescent COVID-19.

V and J are TRBV5-1 and TRBJ2-3, with TRBD2 as a possible D gene (5 bases). Germline V gene data show CDR1 as SGHRS and CDR2 as YFSETQ. Trimming left V 1 base short and J 0 bases short, with 9 bases between. The CDR3 runs to 15 residues. DNA for the CDR3: TGCGCCAGCAGCTTGAACGGGGTGAGCACAGATACGCAGTATTTT. Encoded protein: CASSLNGVSTDTQYF.

The chain uses TRBV7-8 and TRBJ1-1, with 7 bases matching TRBD1. Germline CDR1 is SGHVS and CDR2 is FQNEAQ. The CDR3 consists of 14 residues. V was clipped by 5 bases and J by 2 bases; unmatched bases: 5. The CDR3 DNA reads TGTGCCAGCAGCCTGGGGACAGTTAACACTGAAGCTTTCTTT. This translates into CASSLGTVNTEAFF.

The J gene is TRBJ1-1, the V gene TRBV5-6; TRBD1 agrees at 10 bases. The CDR3 consists of 16 residues. CDR1 and CDR2 (germline): SGHDT, YYEEEE. V shed 3 bases, J shed 0 bases, and the junction held 5 bases outside the gene matches. The CDR3 region is CASSSGGQGMNTEAFF. CDR3 DNA sequence: TGTGCCAGCAGCTCTGGGGGACAGGGGATGAACACTGAAGCTTTCTTT.

This chain links TRBV28 with TRBJ1-5, with D possibly being TRBD1 (6 bases). There are 15 residues in the CDR3. Trimming shortened V by 4 bases and J by 0 bases, and 10 bases separated the two germline ends. Looked up from germline, CDR1 is MDHEN and CDR2 is SYDVKM. CDR3 coding DNA: TGTGCCAGCAGTTCCGGACAGTATAGCAATCAGCCCCAGCATTTT. This encodes CASSSGQYSNQPQHF.

The chain recombines TRBV9 with TRBJ2-2; 7 bases match TRBD2. The length of the CDR3 is 15 residues. Germline assignment: CDR1 SGDLS and CDR2 YYNGEE. Germline trimming cut 4 bases from V and 1 base from J; bases unmatched to any gene: 4. CDR3 in amino acids: CASSMTSRNTGELFF. The CDR3 DNA follows: TGTGCCAGCAGCATGACTAGCCGGAACACCGGGGAGCTGTTTTTT.

The chain employs TRBV9 and TRBJ1-2; D is perhaps TRBD1 (6 bases). The germline V and J ends were trimmed by 1 base and 7 bases, with 8 bases remaining between them. The CDR3 spans 12 residues. CDR1 and CDR2 (germline): SGDLS, YYNGEE. CDR3 amino acids: CASSVWDTGYTF. DNA of the CDR3: TGTGCCAGCAGCGTATGGGACACTGGCTACACCTTC.

V usage is TRBV27 and J usage is TRBJ2-7; D perhaps matches TRBD1 (6 bases). Germline loops: CDR1 MNHEY, CDR2 SMNVEV (reference sequence). V dropped 6 bases and J dropped 1 base, with 16 bases sitting between them. The CDR3 covers 15 residues. The DNA for the CDR3 is TGTGCCAGCAGACAGGACAGACAACCATCCTACGAGCAGTACTTC. This gives the protein CASRQDRQPSYEQYF.

The J gene is TRBJ2-2, the V gene TRBV9; possible D gene TRBD2, 5 bases. Germline CDR1 reads SGDLS; CDR2 reads YYNGEE. The V end lost 1 base, the J end lost 8 bases, and 9 bases lay between the germline ends. There are 13 residues in the CDR3. CDR3 in DNA: TGTGCCAGCAGCGTATTTGGAGGAGGGGAGCTGTTTTTT. Amino acids: CASSVFGGGELFF.

V usage is TRBV6-5 and J usage is TRBJ1-5; TRBD1 matches 9 bases. The J call may not be correct, given that the DNA end is closer to TRBJ2-3. CDR3 length: 15 residues. The V gene's germline CDR1 is MNHEY and CDR2 SVGAGI. The CDR3 protein is CASRGTGFSNQPQYF. For the CDR3, the DNA is TGTGCCAGCAGGGGGACAGGGTTCAGCAATCAGCCCCAGTATTTT.

The chain couples TRBV24-1 to TRBJ2-5; 11 bases match TRBD1. Trimming took 3 bases from V and 4 from J; bases not matched to a gene: 9. The CDR3 totals 17 residues. CDR1 is KGHDR, CDR2 SFDVKD, per germline. CDR3 in amino acids: CATSDPSGTGGRETQYF. CDR3 DNA: TGTGCCACCAGTGATCCTTCCGGGACAGGGGGTAGAGAGACCCAGTACTTC.

The chain is built from TRBV7-3 and TRBJ2-3; 11 positions agree with TRBD1. Germline lookup yields CDR1 SGHTA and CDR2 FQGTGA. The CDR3 is 15 residues long. After removal of 5 bases from V and 4 bases from J, the junction contained 5 bases not matched to a gene. For the CDR3, the DNA is TGTGCCAGCAGCCCCAGGGACAGGGGGGCAGATACGCAGTATTTT. It encodes CASSPRDRGADTQYF.

The chain has TRBV4-1 and TRBJ1-2; the D is unclear. Looked up from germline, CDR1 is MGHRA and CDR2 is YSYEKL. Trimming removed 1 base at V and 3 bases at J, with 9 bases between. The CDR3 has 14 amino acids. The CDR3 spells CASSQVLGYYGYTF. As DNA, the CDR3 is TGCGCCAGCAGCCAAGTCCTGGGCTACTATGGCTACACCTTC.

This chain uses TRBV7-9 with TRBJ1-3; TRBD1 aligns across 7 bases. Germline lookup yields CDR1 SEHNR and CDR2 FQNEAQ (reference sequence). This CDR3 is built from 15 residues. V dropped 1 base and J dropped 3; count of bases not matched to a gene: 3. The DNA of the CDR3 is TGTGCCAGCAGCTTAGGTGACAGGGATGGAAACACCATATATTTT. Translated: CASSLGDRDGNTIYF.

The chain recombines TRBV6-5 with TRBJ2-5; the match to TRBD1 covers 9 bases. This CDR3 has 14 residues. Germline loops: CDR1 MNHEY, CDR2 SVGAGI. The V and J ends lost 5 bases and 5 bases, in that order; junction bases with no gene match: 6. CDR3 amino acids: CASSSGTGRETQYF. In DNA, the CDR3 is TGTGCCAGCAGTAGTGGGACAGGGAGGGAGACCCAGTACTTC.

The chain recombines TRBV7-9 with TRBJ2-7; 9 bases match TRBD1. This CDR3 spans 15 amino acids. Germline V CDR1 and CDR2: SEHNR, FQNEAQ (reference sequence). J was trimmed by 5 bases and V by 4 bases; bases with no gene match: 9. This chain's CDR3 is CASSWGGTGSHEQYF. The CDR3 coding sequence is TGTGCCAGCAGCTGGGGCGGGACAGGGTCCCACGAGCAGTACTTC.

This clone has ten or more counts. The chain uses TRBV5-1 and TRBJ2-1; no clear D. This CDR3 comprises 12 residues. The V gene lost 5 bases and the J gene lost 6 bases, with 9 bases spanning the gap. Germline V gene data show CDR1 as SGHRS and CDR2 as YFSETQ. CDR3 amino acids: CASRLAFNEQFF. Here the CDR3 DNA reads TGCGCCAGCAGATTAGCCTTCAATGAGCAGTTCTTC.

The rearrangement joins TRBV7-2 to TRBJ2-7, with a possible D match to TRBD2 (6 bases). CDR1 SGHTA and CDR2 FQGNSA come from the germline V gene. The CDR3 runs to 16 residues. V was trimmed by 0 bases and J by 0 bases, leaving 12 bases between them. The CDR3 DNA reads TGTGCCAGCAGCTTAGCGTATGGGGGGAGCTCCTACGAGCAGTACTTC. Its protein product is CASSLAYGGSSYEQYF.

The V and J genes are TRBV7-6 and TRBJ2-5, with TRBD1 matching over 9 bases. The CDR3 consists of 17 residues. Trimming at V came to 1 base and at J to 0 bases, leaving 6 bases not matched to a gene. Germline CDR1 SGHVS, CDR2 FNYEAQ. In DNA form, the CDR3 reads TGTGCCAGCAGCTTAGGCCCCGGGACAGGGAACCAAGAGACCCAGTACTTC. It codes for CASSLGPGTGNQETQYF. Complete variable domain (other parts from reference TRBV7-6 and TRBJ2-5): GAGVSQSPRYKVTKRGQDVALRCDPISGHVSLYWYRQALGQGPEFLTYFNYEAQQDKSGLPNDRFSAERPEGSISTLTIQRTEQRDSAMYRCASSLGPGTGNQETQYFGPGTRLLVL.

The rearrangement uses TRBV4-3 and TRBJ2-3; 7 nucleotides line up with TRBD2. With V trimmed by 4 bases and J by 1 base, 2 bases remained unmatched. Germline V CDR1 and CDR2: LGHNA, YSLEER. The CDR3 runs 14 residues. CDR3 region: CASSPTSGTDTQYF. The CDR3 DNA reads TGCGCCAGCAGCCCCACTAGCGGCACAGATACGCAGTATTTT.